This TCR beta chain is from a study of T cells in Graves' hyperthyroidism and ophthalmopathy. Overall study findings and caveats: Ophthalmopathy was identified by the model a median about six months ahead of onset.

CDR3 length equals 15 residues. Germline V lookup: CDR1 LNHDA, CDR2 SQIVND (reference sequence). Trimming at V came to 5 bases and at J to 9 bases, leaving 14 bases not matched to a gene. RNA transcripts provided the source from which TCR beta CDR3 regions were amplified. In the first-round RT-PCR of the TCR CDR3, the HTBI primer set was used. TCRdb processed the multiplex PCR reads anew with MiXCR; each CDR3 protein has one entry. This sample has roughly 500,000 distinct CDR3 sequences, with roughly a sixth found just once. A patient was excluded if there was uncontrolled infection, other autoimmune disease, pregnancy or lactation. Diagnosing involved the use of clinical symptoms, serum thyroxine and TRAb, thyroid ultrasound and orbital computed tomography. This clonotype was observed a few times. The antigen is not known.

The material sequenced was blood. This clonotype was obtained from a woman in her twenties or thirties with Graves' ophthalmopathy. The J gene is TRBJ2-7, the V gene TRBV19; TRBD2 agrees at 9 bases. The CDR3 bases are TGTGCCAGTAGTCACAGGAGTCTAGCGGGATCCGGGCAGTACTTC. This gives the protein CASSHRSLAGSGQYF.